Presented here are 12 T cell receptor beta chains from one specimen sequenced in a study of shared clonotypes between healthy human individuals. Method: immunoSEQ multiplex PCR; TCRdb's copy keeps in-frame clones and lacks some. Here the sample spans 2 million to 2.5 million clones, less than 95% being singletons. Sequencing used naive CD4+ T cells from PBMCs. Subset meaning: CD45RA+ positively selected. The receptors were gathered from a young man in good health. Some clones in this sample may be carry-over from other donors' samples.

The chain recombines TRBV7-8 with TRBJ1-1; 7 positions agree with TRBD1. With V trimmed by 1 base and J by 8 bases, 10 bases remained unmatched. The CDR3 is 15 residues long. CDR1 and CDR2 (germline): SGHVS, FQNEAQ. CDR3 protein: CASSLGGQGVGEAFF. DNA of the CDR3: TGTGCCAGCAGCTTAGGGGGTCAGGGGGTAGGCGAAGCTTTCTTT. Drawing the rest from reference TRBV7-8 and TRBJ1-1, the complete variable domain is GAGVSQSPRYKVAKRGQDVALRCDPISGHVSLFWYQQALGQGPEFLTYFQNEAQLDKSGLPSDRFFAERPEGSVSTLKIQRTQQEDSAVYLCASSLGGQGVGEAFFGQGTRLTVV.

This chain connects TRBV5-1 to TRBJ1-2, with 10 bases aligning to TRBD1. Germline V CDR1 and CDR2: SGHRS, YFSETQ. CDR3 length equals 15 residues. V dropped 0 bases and J dropped 4; count of bases not matched to a gene: 3. CDR3 loop: CASSLGQGAGYGYTF. As DNA, the CDR3 is TGCGCCAGCAGCTTGGGACAGGGGGCCGGCTATGGCTACACCTTC.

The chain recombines TRBV6-4 with TRBJ2-2; 8 nucleotides agree with TRBD1. This CDR3 spans 14 amino acids. Germline V CDR1 and CDR2: MRHNA, SNTAGT. With 2 bases clipped from V and 4 bases from J, the junction kept 0 bases outside the gene matches. The DNA of the CDR3 is TGTGCCAGCAGTGACGGACAGGGCACCGGGGAGCTGTTTTTT. Translating gives CASSDGQGTGELFF.

Concerning this clone itself: Other DNA variants within this sample encode the same CDR3. This sequence joins TRBV5-1 and TRBJ1-4; D call uncertain. The CDR3 is 13 residues long. V lost 4 bases to trimming and J lost 4 bases, with 8 bases between them. From germline, CDR1 is SGHRS and CDR2 YFSETQ. Here the CDR3 DNA reads TGCGCCAGCAGCGTTGACGGTAATGAAAAACTGTTTTTT. This gives the protein CASSVDGNEKLFF.

This clone occurred once. The CDR3 coding sequence is TGTGCCAGCAGCGTAATACAGGGGCGCGCAGATACGCAGTATTTT. Protein product: CASSVIQGRADTQYF. The chain couples TRBV9 to TRBJ2-3, with 7 positions matching TRBD1. CDR3 length: 15 residues. The germline gives CDR1 SGDLS, CDR2 YYNGEE. With 1 base clipped from V and 4 bases from J, the junction kept 6 bases outside the gene matches. The variable domain in full, completed from reference TRBV9 and TRBJ2-3, reads DSGVTQTPKHLITATGQRVTLRCSPRSGDLSVYWYQQSLDQGLQFLIQYYNGEERAKGNILERFSAQQFPDLHSELNLSSLELGDSALYFCASSVIQGRADTQYFGPGTRLTVL.

This rearrangement joins TRBV7-2 to TRBJ2-7, with D possibly matching TRBD2 (6 bases). Trimming stripped 4 bases from V and 3 bases from J, with 13 bases between. Germline loops: CDR1 SGHTA, CDR2 FQGNSA. The CDR3 is made up of 14 amino acids. The chain's CDR3 is CASSSVGGFYEQYF. CDR3 DNA: TGTGCCAGCAGCTCCGTTGGGGGGTTCTACGAGCAGTACTTC.

The DNA of the CDR3 is TGTGCCAGCAGTTTATCGACCCACAGGGGAAGCGCTGAAGCTTTCTTT. It specifies CASSLSTHRGSAEAFF. The rearrangement joins TRBV27 to TRBJ1-1; 7 nucleotides line up with TRBD1. Germline-derived CDR1 and CDR2 are MNHEY and SMNVEV (reference sequence). V shed 0 bases and J 6 bases; nucleotides not matched to a gene: 10. The CDR3 loop spans 16 amino acids.

The V call is TRBV10-3, the J call TRBJ2-7, with D maybe TRBD1 (6 bases). The CDR3 is made up of 15 amino acids. V was trimmed by 4 bases and J by 1 base, leaving 14 bases between them. Germline lookup yields CDR1 ENHRY and CDR2 SYGVKD. CDR3 sequence (DNA): TGTGCCATCAGTGTAGGGGACAAAAAGTCCTACGAGCAGTACTTC. Translation: CAISVGDKKSYEQYF.

The CDR3 region has the DNA TGTGCCAGCAGTGGGGGGACTAGCGGGACGGGCAATGAGCAGTTCTTC. Translation: CASSGGTSGTGNEQFF. V is TRBV2 and J is TRBJ2-1, with 13 bases identical to TRBD2. V dropped 4 bases and J dropped 6; count of bases not matched to a gene: 6. The germline V gene has CDR1 SNHLY and CDR2 FYNNEI. The CDR3 runs 16 residues.

V gene TRBV7-9 combines with J gene TRBJ2-1, with D possibly TRBD1 on 6 matching bases. Germline CDR1 is SEHNR and CDR2 is FQNEAQ (reference sequence). V was clipped by 5 bases and J by 6 bases, with 23 bases between them. This CDR3 is 17 amino acids long. CDR3 sequence (DNA): TGTGCCAGCAGCCCCCAGAGGACAGCAGGACCTAGCAATGAGCAGTTCTTC. Amino acid sequence: CASSPQRTAGPSNEQFF.

The rearrangement links TRBV11-2 to TRBJ1-5; 7 bases line up with TRBD1. The CDR3 totals 14 residues. V lost 5 bases, J lost 3 bases, and 4 bases stayed unmatched. CDR1 SGHAT and CDR2 FQNNGV come from the germline V gene. This CDR3 reads CASSTTGDNQPQHF. The CDR3 DNA reads as TGTGCCAGCAGCACAACAGGGGACAATCAGCCCCAGCATTTT.

The chain has TRBV7-2 and TRBJ2-1; no clear D. CDR1 and CDR2 from the germline V gene are SGHTA and FQGNSA. V dropped 5 bases and J dropped 0 bases, with 11 bases sitting between them. The CDR3 covers 15 residues. CDR3 DNA sequence: TGTGCCAGCAGCCCAACTCGGAGCTCCTACAATGAGCAGTTCTTC. Its protein product is CASSPTRSSYNEQFF.